These T cell receptor beta chains were read from a single sample in a study of blood T cell repertoires in COVID-19. The protocol was immunoSEQ multiplex PCR, while the TCRdb copy is restricted to in-frame clones and leaves out a portion. This sample yields 200,000 to 250,000 clones, of which around 90% are seen a single time; approximately 12% belongs to the top ten. Sequencing was carried out using peripheral blood. These receptor sequences come from a woman aged 18-29 years who had recovered from COVID-19. CDR3s include the opening cysteine and the closing phenylalanine or tryptophan. The D gene is left open where the match is weak. Where a row states a size, it is once, few, many or the class of an expanded clone; other rows omit it.

size | length | J | V | D | CDR3 | DNA
- | 14 | TRBJ1-4 | TRBV27 | - | CASPTPRAGEKLFF | TGTGCCAGCCCCACCCCCCGGGCAGGGGAAAAACTGTTTTTT
- | 16 | TRBJ2-3 | TRBV11-2 | TRBD2 | CASSHGSLGRADTQYF | TGTGCCAGCAGCCATGGGAGCCTCGGGAGGGCAGATACGCAGTATTTT
- | 13 | TRBJ1-2 | TRBV7-3 | - | CASSVNRVGGYTF | TGTGCCAGCAGCGTAAACAGGGTGGGTGGCTACACCTTC
- | 14 | TRBJ1-5 | TRBV29-1 | - | CSVEFVTGHQPQHF | TGCAGCGTTGAATTCGTGACAGGTCATCAGCCCCAGCATTTT
- | 13 | TRBJ2-1 | TRBV3-1/TRBV3-2 | TRBD2 | CASSQVGGNEQFF | TGTGCCAGCAGCCAAGTGGGAGGGAATGAGCAGTTCTTC
- | 14 | TRBJ2-1 | TRBV27 | TRBD2 | CASSFLAGANEQFF | TGTGCCAGCAGTTTCCTAGCGGGGGCAAATGAGCAGTTCTTC
- | 14 | TRBJ2-5 | TRBV6-2/TRBV6-3 | TRBD2 | CASSRGTSGETQYF | TGTGCCAGCAGTCGGGGGACTAGCGGAGAGACCCAGTACTTC
few | 13 | TRBJ1-4 | TRBV29-1 | - | CSGGDATNEKLFF | TGCAGCGGAGGTGACGCAACTAATGAAAAACTGTTTTTT
- | 12 | TRBJ1-6 | TRBV11-3 | TRBD1 | CASSLCGDRGHF | TGTGCCAGCAGCTTATGTGGGGACAGGGGCCACTTT
- | 14 | TRBJ1-1 | TRBV2 | - | CASSETELNTEAFF | TGTGCCAGCAGTGAAACAGAACTGAACACTGAAGCTTTCTTT
- | 16 | TRBJ2-5 | TRBV23-1 | - | CASSQSATRPQETQYF | TGCGCCAGCAGTCAATCCGCGACTAGACCCCAAGAGACCCAGTACTTC
- | 15 | TRBJ1-2 | TRBV9 | TRBD1 | CASSARTGERYGYTF | TGTGCCAGCAGCGCGAGGACAGGGGAGCGCTATGGCTACACCTTC
- | 16 | TRBJ1-5 | TRBV7-2 | TRBD1 | CASSPGGRGSNQPQHF | TGTGCCAGCAGCCCAGGGGGTCGGGGGAGCAATCAGCCCCAGCATTTT
- | 17 | TRBJ2-1 | TRBV2 | TRBD2 | CASSVVSGRSEWNEQFF | TGTGCCAGCAGTGTGGTTAGCGGGAGATCCGAGTGGAATGAGCAGTTCTTC
once | 13 | TRBJ1-1 | TRBV5-8 | - | CASSFRGNTEAFF | TGTGCCAGCAGCTTTAGGGGAAACACTGAAGCTTTCTTT
- | 15 | TRBJ2-1 | TRBV19 | TRBD1 | CASSIVTGRYNEQFF | TGTGCCAGTAGTATCGTGACAGGGCGCTACAATGAGCAGTTCTTC
- | 13 | TRBJ2-7 | TRBV7-2 | - | CASSFGGTYEQYF | TGTGCCAGCAGCTTTGGCGGGACTTACGAGCAGTACTTC
- | 14 | TRBJ1-2 | TRBV4-1 | - | CASSQGGRDFGYTF | TGCGCCAGCAGCCAAGGGGGCAGGGACTTTGGCTACACCTTC
- | 16 | TRBJ2-1 | TRBV29-1 | - | CSVEGQGGSGYNEQFF | TGCAGCGTTGAAGGCCAGGGTGGTAGCGGCTACAATGAGCAGTTCTTC
- | 13 | TRBJ2-2 | TRBV27 | - | CASSLSSTGELFF | TGTGCCAGCAGTTTATCGAGCACCGGGGAGCTGTTTTTT
- | 14 | TRBJ2-2 | TRBV19 | - | CASRRDINTGELFF | TGTGCCAGTAGAAGGGACATCAACACCGGGGAGCTGTTTTTT
- | 14 | TRBJ1-6 | TRBV3-1/TRBV3-2 | - | CASSHRQYNSPLHF | TGTGCCAGCAGCCACCGACAGTACAATTCACCCCTCCACTTT
- | 14 | TRBJ2-5 | TRBV30 | TRBD2 | CAWTSGRRGETQYF | TGTGCCTGGACCAGCGGGAGACGGGGGGAGACCCAGTACTTC
- | 15 | TRBJ1-6 | TRBV6-5 | TRBD1 | CASSYSPGTGPPLHF | TGTGCCAGCAGTTACAGTCCCGGGACAGGGCCACCCCTCCACTTT
- | 18 | TRBJ2-7 | TRBV7-2 | TRBD1 | CASSLFPLPGQGWDEQYF | TGTGCCAGCAGCTTGTTCCCTCTACCGGGACAGGGGTGGGACGAGCAGTACTTC
few | 15 | TRBJ1-3 | TRBV18 | - | CASSLSQGTGNTIYF | TGTGCCAGCTCACTATCCCAGGGGACTGGAAACACCATATATTTT
few | 13 | TRBJ2-1 | TRBV5-1 | - | CASSLGLDNEQFF | TGCGCCAGCAGCTTGGGACTAGACAATGAGCAGTTCTTC
once | 14 | TRBJ2-7 | TRBV5-4 | TRBD2 | CASSFSGRSHEQYF | TGTGCCAGCAGCTTTAGCGGGAGGAGCCACGAGCAGTACTTC
- | 20 | TRBJ2-1 | TRBV12-2 | - | CASRLSTRTSGLSGYNEQFF | TGTGCAAGTCGCTTAAGCACGAGAACTAGCGGGCTCTCAGGGTACAATGAGCAGTTCTTC
once | 14 | TRBJ2-5 | TRBV19 | TRBD1 | CASSVRDSQETQYF | TGTGCCAGTAGTGTCCGGGACAGCCAAGAGACCCAGTACTTC
- | 14 | TRBJ2-1 | TRBV11-2 | TRBD2 | CASSTGLAGNEQFF | TGTGCCAGCAGCACGGGACTAGCGGGTAATGAGCAGTTCTTC
- | 12 | TRBJ1-1 | TRBV29-1 | TRBD1 | CSVGQTNTEAFF | TGCAGCGTGGGACAGACTAACACTGAAGCTTTCTTT
- | 15 | TRBJ1-2 | TRBV7-2 | - | CASSFGGEALYGYTF | TGTGCCAGCAGCTTTGGAGGGGAAGCCTTATACGGCTACACCTTC
- | 16 | TRBJ1-5 | TRBV15 | TRBD1 | CATSSRQGAMNQPQHF | TGTGCCACCAGCTCAAGACAGGGGGCGATGAACCAGCCCCAGCATTTT
- | 13 | TRBJ2-2 | TRBV19 | - | CASSMGLTGELFF | TGTGCCAGTAGTATGGGGCTTACCGGGGAGCTGTTTTTT
once | 16 | TRBJ2-1 | TRBV25-1 | TRBD2 | CASSERSGRAGNEQFF | TGTGCCAGCAGTGAAAGGAGCGGGAGGGCCGGTAATGAGCAGTTCTTC
- | 15 | TRBJ1-1 | TRBV7-2 | - | CASSLEGLMNTEAFF | TGTGCCAGCAGCTTAGAGGGGCTCATGAACACTGAAGCTTTCTTT
- | 18 | TRBJ2-5 | TRBV5-1 | TRBD2 | CASSLLAGGLGYQETQYF | TGCGCCAGCAGCTTACTAGCGGGAGGACTGGGGTACCAAGAGACCCAGTACTTC
- | 16 | TRBJ2-5 | TRBV5-8 | - | CASSPGRGRVRETQYF | TGTGCCAGCAGCCCCGGCCGGGGGAGAGTGAGAGAGACCCAGTACTTC
- | 17 | TRBJ2-3 | TRBV13 | TRBD1 | CASSLFTDRGRTDTQYF | TGTGCCAGCAGCCTATTTACCGACAGGGGGCGCACAGATACGCAGTATTTT
few | 15 | TRBJ2-6 | TRBV9 | - | CASSVPRSGANVLTF | TGTGCCAGCAGCGTACCCAGGTCTGGGGCCAACGTCCTGACTTTC
- | 16 | TRBJ2-1 | TRBV4-1 | - | CASSPGDGGTYNEQFF | TGCGCCAGCAGCCCTGGGGATGGCGGGACCTACAATGAGCAGTTCTTC
- | 14 | TRBJ2-1 | TRBV10-3 | - | CAISESRAGNEQFF | TGTGCCATCAGTGAGTCCAGGGCGGGGAATGAGCAGTTCTTC
- | 12 | TRBJ1-1 | TRBV29-1 | - | CSVEVQGTEAFF | TGCAGCGTTGAGGTACAGGGCACTGAAGCTTTCTTT
- | 15 | TRBJ2-7 | TRBV9 | TRBD1 | CASSVGGQGTKEQYF | TGTGCCAGCAGCGTAGGGGGACAGGGGACCAAGGAGCAGTACTTC
- | 14 | TRBJ1-2 | TRBV27 | - | CASSPAGGAYGYTF | TGTGCCAGCAGCCCCGCGGGGGGGGCCTATGGCTACACCTTC
- | 13 | TRBJ2-7 | TRBV18 | - | CASSPRSIYEQYF | TGTGCCAGCTCACCGAGGAGCATCTACGAGCAGTACTTC
- | 14 | TRBJ2-7 | TRBV7-3 | TRBD1 | CASSRTGGIVEQYF | TGTGCCAGCAGCCGGACAGGGGGCATCGTCGAGCAGTACTTC
once | 13 | TRBJ1-5 | TRBV6-5 | - | CASRPGVYQPQHF | TGTGCCAGCAGACCGGGGGTATACCAGCCCCAGCATTTT
- | 14 | TRBJ1-6 | TRBV28 | TRBD1 | CASSNTGGGSPLHF | TGTGCCAGCAGCAATACAGGGGGGGGATCACCCCTCCACTTT
- | 14 | TRBJ2-3 | TRBV6-2/TRBV6-3 | - | CASSYGGSKDTQYF | TGTGCCAGCAGTTATGGGGGGAGCAAAGATACGCAGTATTTT
- | 17 | TRBJ2-1 | TRBV9 | TRBD2 | CASSPGVAGTTYNEQFF | TGTGCCAGCAGCCCGGGGGTGGCCGGGACTACGTACAATGAGCAGTTCTTC
- | 13 | TRBJ1-1 | TRBV30 | TRBD1 | CAWRTGPNTEAFF | TGTGCCTGGCGGACAGGCCCGAACACTGAAGCTTTCTTT
- | 14 | TRBJ2-1 | TRBV19 | TRBD1 | CASSIGTVYNEQFF | TGTGCCAGTAGTATTGGGACAGTCTACAATGAGCAGTTCTTC
- | 16 | TRBJ2-1 | TRBV6-2/TRBV6-3 | TRBD1 | CASSLSRDRGYNEQFF | TGTGCCAGCAGCTTAAGCCGGGACAGGGGATACAATGAGCAGTTCTTC